A selection of T cell receptor beta chains follows, all from one sample in a study of T-cell memory formation after mild COVID-19. One entry per CDR3 protein results from TCRdb running MiXCR on the 5' RACE reads. The top ten hold roughly 9.1% of the sample, which has hundreds of thousands of distinct CDR3 sequences, roughly 21% seen once. The sequenced sample was PBMCs or a T cell subset sorted from them (not recorded which). The receptor source for this set is an adult woman who had mild COVID-19 (a few samples of this study predate the infection). Cell type and time point are not known. CDR3s include the opening cysteine and the closing phenylalanine or tryptophan. D genes are given only for firm matches. Clone size is not always given. Where it is, it says once, few, many or a class for expanded clones.

v_call	clone_size	d_call	j_call	cdr3_aa	cdr3_nt
TRBV20-1	.	.	TRBJ1-1	CSAKEGGLANTEAFF	TGCAGTGCTAAGGAGGGGGGCTTGGCGAACACTGAAGCTTTCTTT
TRBV19	few	TRBD2	TRBJ2-3	CASSIDTAGVLDTQYF	TGTGCCAGTAGTATAGATACAGCGGGAGTTCTAGATACGCAGTATTTT
TRBV5-1	few	.	TRBJ1-1	CASRRDGANTEAFF	TGCGCCAGCAGACGGGACGGGGCGAACACTGAAGCTTTCTTT
TRBV5-1	.	.	TRBJ1-1	CASSLLGDNTEAFF	TGCGCCAGCAGCTTGTTGGGAGACAACACTGAAGCTTTCTTT
TRBV5-6	.	.	TRBJ1-1	CASSSSGTAFGMNTEAFF	TGTGCCAGCAGCTCGAGCGGGACTGCCTTCGGTATGAACACTGAAGCTTTCTTT
TRBV4-1	few	.	TRBJ2-1	CASSQPGEPYNEQFF	TGCGCCAGCAGCCAACCAGGGGAACCCTACAATGAGCAGTTCTTC
TRBV27	.	.	TRBJ2-3	CASSLRGEGDTQYF	TGTGCCAGCAGCTTAAGGGGGGAAGGCGATACGCAGTATTTT
TRBV19	.	TRBD1	TRBJ1-2	CASSQPRYDRGQGYTF	TGTGCCAGTAGTCAACCGCGGTACGACAGGGGGCAAGGCTACACCTTC
TRBV3-1	.	.	TRBJ1-1	CASSQGQITEAFF	TGTGCCAGCAGCCAAGGACAAATCACTGAAGCTTTCTTT
TRBV5-1	few	.	TRBJ2-1	CASSLGVRPLNNEQFF	TGCGCCAGCAGCCTCGGGGTCCGACCACTGAACAATGAGCAGTTCTTC
TRBV4-3	.	TRBD2	TRBJ2-7	CASSQDQERGTYEQYF	TGCGCCAGCAGCCAAGATCAGGAGCGGGGCACCTACGAGCAGTACTTC
TRBV20-1	.	.	TRBJ2-3	CSAQPSDNTDTQYF	TGCAGTGCTCAACCTTCGGACAACACAGATACGCAGTATTTT
TRBV12-3/TRBV12-4	many	TRBD1	TRBJ2-7	CASSWTGSYEQYF	TGTGCCAGCAGCTGGACAGGATCCTACGAGCAGTACTTC
TRBV12-3/TRBV12-4	.	.	TRBJ2-5	CASRYSGGQETQYF	TGTGCCAGCCGCTATTCCGGGGGCCAAGAGACCCAGTACTTC
TRBV27	few	.	TRBJ1-1	CASSLGEDTEAFF	TGTGCCAGCAGTTTAGGGGAGGACACTGAAGCTTTCTTT
TRBV7-2	many	.	TRBJ2-1	CASTASYEQFF	TGTGCCAGCACTGCTAGCTATGAGCAGTTCTTC
TRBV20-1	once	.	TRBJ2-3	CSARDLGVAPSTDTQYF	TGCAGTGCTAGAGATCTCGGGGTAGCTCCTAGCACAGATACGCAGTATTTT
TRBV20-1	few	.	TRBJ2-5	CSPRGQETQYF	TGCAGCCCCAGGGGCCAAGAGACCCAGTACTTC
TRBV29-1	.	TRBD1	TRBJ1-5	CSVGGQGNNQPQHF	TGCAGCGTAGGGGGACAGGGCAATAATCAGCCCCAGCATTTT
TRBV7-9	many	.	TRBJ1-1	CASSSQSGVSGAFF	TGTGCCAGCAGCTCACAGTCGGGAGTCTCTGGGGCTTTCTTT
TRBV12-3/TRBV12-4	many	TRBD2	TRBJ2-7	CASRLGLAHEQYF	TGTGCCAGCAGGTTAGGACTAGCCCACGAGCAGTACTTC
TRBV7-6	many	.	TRBJ2-1	CASSLEGHWAGEQFF	TGTGCCAGCAGCTTAGAGGGTCATTGGGCGGGTGAGCAGTTCTTC
TRBV6-5	few	TRBD1	TRBJ2-5	CASSYTPGQGDQETQYF	TGTGCCAGCAGTTACACTCCGGGACAGGGGGACCAAGAGACCCAGTACTTC
TRBV29-1	.	TRBD2	TRBJ2-7	CSAQASSGHYEQYF	TGCAGCGCCCAGGCGTCTAGCGGGCACTACGAGCAGTACTTC
TRBV30	.	TRBD2	TRBJ2-2	CARGTGGLAGFGELFF	TGTGCCAGAGGGACAGGGGGACTAGCGGGATTCGGGGAGCTGTTTTTT
TRBV7-6	few	TRBD2	TRBJ2-5	CASSSWTSGSQTQYF	TGTGCCAGCAGCTCTTGGACTAGCGGGAGTCAGACCCAGTACTTC
TRBV30	.	.	TRBJ2-1	CAWSIRAWAPFF	TGTGCCTGGAGTATCCGGGCTTGGGCGCCGTTCTTC
TRBV11-2	few	.	TRBJ1-1	CASSLTLSTEAFF	TGTGCCAGCAGCTTAACACTCAGCACTGAAGCTTTCTTT
TRBV12-5	.	.	TRBJ2-5	CASGPPCPSQETQYF	TGTGCTAGTGGTCCTCCTTGTCCGTCCCAAGAGACCCAGTACTTC
TRBV7-9	.	.	TRBJ2-5	CASSLSGTYQETQYF	TGTGCCAGCAGCTTATCCGGGACGTATCAAGAGACCCAGTACTTC
TRBV12-3/TRBV12-4	once	TRBD2	TRBJ2-1	CASRGGLAGPKDEQFF	TGTGCCAGCAGGGGGGGACTAGCGGGACCCAAGGATGAGCAGTTCTTC
TRBV12-3/TRBV12-4	few	.	TRBJ1-1	CASSSWGGGALYTEAFF	TGTGCCAGCAGTTCCTGGGGGGGGGGCGCGTTGTATACTGAAGCTTTCTTT
TRBV24-1	.	TRBD1	TRBJ1-5	CATSRTPGQGAESNQPQHF	TGTGCCACCAGCAGGACGCCCGGACAGGGGGCGGAAAGCAATCAGCCCCAGCATTTT
TRBV5-1	.	.	TRBJ2-7	CASSLTRGSYEQYF	TGCGCCAGCAGCTTGACCAGGGGATCCTACGAGCAGTACTTC
TRBV27	.	TRBD1	TRBJ1-2	CASSWDRASLYGYTF	TGTGCCAGCAGTTGGGACAGGGCCTCCCTCTATGGCTACACCTTC
TRBV7-2	.	.	TRBJ2-5	CASSSPLLTGFVETQYF	TGTGCCAGCAGCTCCCCCCTACTAACAGGGTTCGTGGAGACCCAGTACTTC
TRBV7-3	.	TRBD2	TRBJ2-5	CASSPRSGGRETQYF	TGTGCCAGCAGCCCCCGTAGCGGGGGGCGCGAGACCCAGTACTTC
TRBV6-1	.	.	TRBJ2-7	CASSLRRAGSSEQYF	TGTGCCAGCAGTTTGAGGAGGGCTGGATCCTCCGAGCAGTACTTC
TRBV20-1	.	.	TRBJ1-6	CSAGGTLNSPLHF	TGCAGTGCTGGGGGGACACTTAATTCACCCCTCCACTTT
TRBV10-3	few	TRBD2	TRBJ2-1	CAISDSGTSGTNEQFF	TGTGCCATCAGTGATTCCGGGACTAGCGGGACCAATGAGCAGTTCTTC
TRBV15	.	.	TRBJ1-5	CATSRTFLQTRRYSNQPQHF	TGTGCCACCAGCAGGACCTTCCTTCAAACCCGGCGTTATAGCAATCAGCCCCAGCATTTT
TRBV9	few	TRBD1	TRBJ2-1	CASSVWDSHNEQFF	TGTGCCAGCAGCGTATGGGACAGCCACAATGAGCAGTTCTTC
TRBV3-1	few	.	TRBJ2-7	CASSPPATYEQYF	TGTGCCAGCAGCCCCCCTGCGACCTACGAGCAGTACTTC
TRBV11-2	few	.	TRBJ2-7	CASTQESMDYEQYF	TGTGCCAGCACCCAGGAGTCTATGGATTACGAGCAGTACTTC
TRBV24-1	.	TRBD2	TRBJ2-1	CATSDWGGVGNEQFF	TGTGCCACCAGTGATTGGGGGGGAGTGGGGAATGAGCAGTTCTTC
TRBV6-6	many	.	TRBJ2-7	CASSSLLSRVSYEQYF	TGTGCCAGCAGCTCACTCCTATCGCGGGTCTCCTACGAGCAGTACTTC
TRBV24-1	.	.	TRBJ1-5	CATSDLNSNQPQHF	TGTGCCACCAGTGACCTCAATAGCAATCAGCCCCAGCATTTT
TRBV2	.	.	TRBJ1-2	CASIRTYLSEYYGYTF	TGTGCCAGCATAAGGACATACCTTTCAGAATACTATGGCTACACCTTC
TRBV18	few	TRBD2	TRBJ2-3	CASSREGHTDTQYF	TGTGCCAGCTCACGGGAGGGCCACACAGATACGCAGTATTTT
TRBV7-9	few	TRBD2	TRBJ2-2	CASSLVWNKRGAHTGELFF	TGTGCCAGCAGCTTAGTATGGAACAAGCGGGGGGCCCACACCGGGGAGCTGTTTTTT
TRBV9	.	TRBD1	TRBJ1-2	CASSVGDRGYGYTF	TGTGCCAGCAGCGTAGGGGACAGGGGCTATGGCTACACCTTC